The sequence of this T cell receptor (beta chain) was determined in a study of preoperative IRX-2 immunotherapy in early breast cancer. Measured with immunoSEQ multiplex PCR; TCRdb has only the in-frame clones, and not every one. The sample contains 30,000 to 35,000 clones, 75% to 90% of which appear only once. The treatment is: preoperative locoregional IRX-2 cytokine immunotherapy. Samples came from a phase Ib trial of preoperative locoregional IRX-2 cytokine immunotherapy. The clonotype comes from a human donor with breast cancer. This specimen was lymph node tissue, taken from a patient treated with IRX-2 immunotherapy.

CDR3 amino acids: CSARDRPNTEAFF. The CDR3 DNA reads as TGCAGCGCCAGAGACAGGCCAAACACTGAAGCTTTCTTT. The gene calls are TRBV29-1 and TRBJ1-1; a possible D gene is TRBD1 (6 bases). Germline values: CDR1 SQVTM, CDR2 ANQGSEA. The V gene lost 7 bases and the J gene lost 2 bases, with 14 bases spanning the gap. This CDR3 is 13 amino acids long.